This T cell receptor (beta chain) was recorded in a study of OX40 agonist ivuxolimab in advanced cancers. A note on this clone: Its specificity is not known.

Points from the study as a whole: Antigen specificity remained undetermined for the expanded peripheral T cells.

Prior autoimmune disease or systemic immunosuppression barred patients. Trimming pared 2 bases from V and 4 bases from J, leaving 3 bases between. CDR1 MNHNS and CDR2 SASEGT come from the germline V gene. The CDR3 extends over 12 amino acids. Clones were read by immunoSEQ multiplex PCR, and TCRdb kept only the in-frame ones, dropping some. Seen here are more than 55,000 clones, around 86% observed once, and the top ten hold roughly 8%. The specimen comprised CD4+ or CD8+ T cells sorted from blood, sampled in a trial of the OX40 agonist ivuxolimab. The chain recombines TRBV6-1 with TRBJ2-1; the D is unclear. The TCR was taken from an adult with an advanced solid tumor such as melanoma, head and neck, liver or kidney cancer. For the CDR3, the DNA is TGTGCCAGCAGTGAACTATACAATGAGCAGTTCTTC. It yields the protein CASSELYNEQFF.